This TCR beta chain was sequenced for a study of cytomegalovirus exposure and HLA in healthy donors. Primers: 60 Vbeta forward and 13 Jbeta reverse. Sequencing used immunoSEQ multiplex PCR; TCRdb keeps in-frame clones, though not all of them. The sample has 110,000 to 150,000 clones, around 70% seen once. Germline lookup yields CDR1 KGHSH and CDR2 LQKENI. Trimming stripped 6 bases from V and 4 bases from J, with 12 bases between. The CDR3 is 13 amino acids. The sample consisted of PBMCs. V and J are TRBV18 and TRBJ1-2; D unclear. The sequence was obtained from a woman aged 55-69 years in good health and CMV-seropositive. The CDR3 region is CASSPTELYGYTF. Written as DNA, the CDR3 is TGTGCCAGCTCCCCCACAGAGCTCTATGGCTACACCTTC.